The 9 T cell receptor beta chains below come from one sample, sequenced in a study of CD8+CD57+ T cells in acquired aplastic anemia. TCR beta VDJ and CDR3 profiling used genomic DNA as template. TCRdb itself ran the reads through MiXCR, one entry per CDR3 protein. Among just over 450,000 distinct CDR3 sequences listed, about a third were seen once. All sequencing subjects had displayed CD8+CD57+ cell expansion on flow cytometry. The sample was sorted CD4+, CD8+, or CD8+CD57+ T cells (not recorded which) from PBMCs. Receptors were obtained from a human donor with aplastic anemia.

This clonotype was picked up many times. The V gene is TRBV19, the J gene TRBJ2-7, with D possibly called TRBD1 or TRBD2 (5 bases each). The CDR3 consists of 16 residues. V gave up 6 bases and J gave up 0 bases, with 18 bases separating them. CDR1 LNHDA and CDR2 SQIVND come from the germline V gene (reference sequence). The CDR3 DNA reads as TGTGCCAGTAGCGATTCCGGGACCGAGTTCTCCTACGAGCAGTACTTC. It is translated as CASSDSGTEFSYEQYF.

This clonotype occurred many times. CDR3 sequence reads: CASSALGLAGAPEQYF. The CDR3 DNA sequence: TGTGCCAGCAGCGCCCTGGGACTAGCGGGAGCTCCCGAGCAGTACTTC. V gene TRBV7-3 combines with J gene TRBJ2-7; TRBD2 aligns across 14 bases. V was pared by 5 bases and J by 6 bases, with 9 bases of the junction left unmatched. Germline V gene data show CDR1 as SGHTA and CDR2 as FQGTGA. This CDR3 is built from 16 residues.

The chain links TRBV29-1 to TRBJ1-2; D is unclear. This CDR3 is 15 amino acids long. The germline V gene has CDR1 SQVTM and CDR2 ANQGSEA. V was pared by 1 base and J by 6 bases, with 18 bases between. Here the CDR3 DNA reads TGCAGCGTTGAAGCTTACGGGGAGGAAGTTAATGGCTACACCTTC. As protein: CSVEAYGEEVNGYTF. Drawing the rest from reference TRBV29-1 and TRBJ1-2, the complete variable domain is SAVISQKPSRDICQRGTSLTIQCQVDSQVTMMFWYRQQPGQSLTLIATANQGSEATYESGFVIDKFPISRPNLTFSTLTVSNMSPEDSSIYLCSVEAYGEEVNGYTFGSGTRLTVV.

The V and J genes are TRBV24-1 and TRBJ2-3, with D possibly matching TRBD1 (6 bases). Germline lookup yields CDR1 KGHDR and CDR2 SFDVKD. CDR3 length: 17 residues. V shed 4 bases and J shed 2 bases, with 18 bases lying between them. The CDR3 spells CATSDQGIWMATDTQYF. For the CDR3, the DNA is TGTGCCACCAGTGACCAGGGGATTTGGATGGCCACAGATACGCAGTATTTT.

This clonotype appeared many times. The chain carries TRBV10-3 and TRBJ2-7; no clear D gene. Trimming removed 8 bases from V and 0 bases from J, with 11 bases in between. Germline CDR1 and CDR2: ENHRY and SYGVKD. This CDR3 comprises 13 residues. The CDR3 here is CAIGRTSSYEQYF. CDR3 DNA sequence: TGTGCCATCGGCCGCACAAGCTCCTACGAGCAGTACTTC.

This clonotype came up a few times. The V and J genes are TRBV30 and TRBJ2-3, with D uncertain. This CDR3 has 11 amino acids. Germline V gene lookup returns CDR1 GTSNPN and CDR2 SVGIG (reference sequence). V lost 1 base to trimming and J lost 5 bases, with 4 bases between them. CDR3 nucleotide sequence: TGTGCCTGGAGTGCCAGAGATACGCAGTATTTT. Its translation: CAWSARDTQYF. Drawing the rest from reference TRBV30 and TRBJ2-3, the complete variable domain is SQTIHQWPATLVQPVGSPLSLECTVEGTSNPNLYWYRQAAGRGLQLLFYSVGIGQISSEVPQNLSASRPQDRQFILSSKKLLLSDSGFYLCAWSARDTQYFGPGTRLTVL.

The V call is TRBV19, the J call TRBJ2-1, with 8 bases aligning to TRBD1. Trimming removed 9 bases from V and 5 bases from J; junction bases left unmatched: 12. The CDR3 runs 15 residues. CDR1 LNHDA and CDR2 SQIVND come from the germline V gene (reference sequence). CDR3 loop: CASTLQGAPHNEQFF. The CDR3 nucleotides are TGTGCCAGCACCCTCCAGGGGGCGCCCCACAATGAGCAGTTCTTC.

J is TRBJ2-5 and V is TRBV29-1; D tentatively fits TRBD1 or TRBD2 (5 bases each). The CDR3 loop spans 12 amino acids. V was clipped by 6 bases and J by 3 bases, with 11 bases between them. Germline V CDR1 and CDR2: SQVTM, ANQGSEA. The CDR3, as DNA: TGCAGCGTCAGGGAGTGGAAAGAGACCCAGTACTTC. It specifies CSVREWKETQYF. The full variable domain, rest sourced from reference TRBV29-1 and TRBJ2-5, is SAVISQKPSRDICQRGTSLTIQCQVDSQVTMMFWYRQQPGQSLTLIATANQGSEATYESGFVIDKFPISRPNLTFSTLTVSNMSPEDSSIYLCSVREWKETQYFGPGTRLLVL.

As for this clonotype: Germline is not matched at one junction end, which may reflect a read error. The chain links TRBV9 to TRBJ1-6, with D unclear. The CDR3 consists of 10 residues. Germline CDR1 SGDLS, CDR2 YYNGEE. The CDR3 region is CASSASSPHF. For the CDR3, the DNA is TGCGCCAGCAGCGCCTCCTCCCCCCACTTT.